A selection of T cell receptor beta chains follows, all from one sample in a study of shared clonotypes between healthy human individuals. Produced via immunoSEQ multiplex PCR; TCRdb's table is partial and in-frame only. The sample has 2 million to 2.5 million clones; 85% to 95% are singletons. What was sequenced was naive CD4+ T cells sorted from blood. These receptors were taken from a man aged 18 to 29 in good health. Both conserved end residues are part of each CDR3.

v_gene	j_gene	CDR3aa
TRBV18	TRBJ2-2	CASSRTSGSMNTGELFF
TRBV30	TRBJ1-5	CARPGQADQPQHF
TRBV6-6	TRBJ1-5	CASSPDRLDQPQHF
TRBV18	TRBJ2-5	CASSSQGAQETQYF
TRBV7-8	TRBJ2-7	CAGRRDILAEQYF
TRBV10-1	TRBJ2-1	CASSDYGQVDEQFF
TRBV4-1	TRBJ2-7	CASSQDWEYEQYF
TRBV6-1	TRBJ2-4	CASRGGQEETNIQYF
TRBV30	TRBJ2-5	CAWSFPWDTQETQYF
TRBV28	TRBJ2-1	CASSLLNFRDRGLDEQFF
TRBV10-3	TRBJ1-5	CAISEKGVGNQPQHF
TRBV4-1	TRBJ2-3	CASSLLTPPTQYF
TRBV29-1	TRBJ1-1	CSVGDRGSGHTEAFF
TRBV7-2	TRBJ2-3	CASSYGGRGANTDTQYF
TRBV19	TRBJ1-1	CASSISVMNTEAFF
TRBV14	TRBJ2-3	CASSQETGVRTDTQYF
TRBV30	TRBJ2-7	CAWSVGPYEQYF
TRBV5-4	TRBJ2-1	CASSVRRDNEQFF
TRBV11-2	TRBJ2-4	CASSQQPWGLQYF
TRBV7-9	TRBJ2-6	CASSLRVEANVLTF
TRBV7-2	TRBJ2-1	CASSAAGVLYNEQFF
TRBV2	TRBJ1-2	CASSEVLTGEERGYTF
TRBV18	TRBJ2-1	CASSPPARVNEQFF
TRBV6-1	TRBJ2-7	CASSDTSYEQYF
TRBV19	TRBJ1-5	CASSTGTRVQPQHF
TRBV30	TRBJ2-3	CAWKGDTDTQYF
TRBV7-2	TRBJ2-7	CASSLAPLVTGPTEQYF
TRBV5-1	TRBJ2-5	CASSFSGGTLATQYF
TRBV25-1	TRBJ2-3	CASSVGGGTDTQYF
TRBV4-3	TRBJ2-1	CASSQHNLFLHNEQFF
TRBV15	TRBJ2-3	CATSRDRKGGGFADTQYF